The T cell receptor (beta chain) under discussion was sequenced for a study of cytomegalovirus exposure and HLA in healthy donors. PCR employed 60 Vbeta and 13 Jbeta primers. Sequencing was performed with immunoSEQ multiplex PCR; in TCRdb, only in-frame clones are kept and a portion is missing. The table for this sample gives about 41,000 clones. The CDR3 totals 17 residues. The junction had 13 bases not matched to a gene; V was cut back by 4 bases and J by 6 bases. The germline CDR1 and CDR2 sequences are SGHRS and YFSETQ. Study-wide results and caveats: HLA restriction was apparent for most CMV-associated TCR beta chains in a later analysis. No immune exposure information besides CMV serostatus was available.

Turning to this clone: Antigen specificity is unknown.

Sequencing was done on a sample of PBMCs. The rearrangement links TRBV5-1 to TRBJ2-3; TRBD2 matches 11 bases. The sequence derives from a man aged 30 to 39 in good health and CMV-seronegative. CDR3 in amino acids: CASSHMTSGETRDTQYF. CDR3 DNA sequence: TGCGCCAGCAGCCACATGACTAGCGGGGAAACGAGGGATACGCAGTATTTT.